The sequence of this TCR beta chain was determined in a study of T cell responses to AZD1222 COVID-19 vaccine. Data came from immunoSEQ multiplex PCR; TCRdb stores just in-frame clones and leaves some out. Among 150,000 or so clones listed, around 93% were seen once. V trimming: 6 bases; J trimming: 6 bases; junction bases outside the gene matches: 7. CDR1 and CDR2 (germline): MDHEN, SYDVKM. The CDR3 runs to 14 residues. The input for sequencing was peripheral blood, taken on day 0 of AZD1222 vaccination. This receptor was identified in an adult in good health. The chain links TRBV28 to TRBJ2-2, with TRBD2 identical over 7 bases. This CDR3 is CASRPSGGAGELFF. The CDR3 DNA is TGTGCCAGCAGACCTAGCGGAGGCGCCGGGGAGCTGTTTTTT.